This T cell receptor (beta chain) came from a study of OX40 agonist ivuxolimab in advanced cancers. Overall study context: Earlier treatment with anti-PD-1, anti-PD-L1 or anti-CTLA-4 was permitted, and over 35% had received some.

Assay used: immunoSEQ multiplex PCR; TCRdb lists only in-frame clones, some missing. The table lists 65,000 to 70,000 clones, 77% of them singletons, with around 1.7% in the top ten. Whole-study results and caveats: In the 0.1 to 3.0 mg/kg range, CD4+ and CD8+ blood T cells had expanded clonally by week 6. No antigen was identified for the clonally expanded peripheral T cells.

Baseline, cycle 4 day 1, and cycle 7 day 1 were the blood sampling points. In germline, CDR1 is SGHRS, CDR2 YFSETQ. The CDR3 is 17 amino acids. V lost 4 bases, J lost 1 base, and 8 bases stayed unmatched. This clone has a handful of counts. Antigen unknown. V usage is TRBV5-1 and J usage is TRBJ2-1, with 10 bases fitting TRBD2. The sample here was CD4+ or CD8+ T cells sorted from blood, taken in a trial of the OX40 agonist ivuxolimab. The receptor was derived from an adult with an advanced solid tumor such as melanoma, head and neck, liver or kidney cancer. The CDR3 sequence is CASSPSIAGGSYNEQFF. The DNA of the CDR3 is TGCGCCAGCAGCCCGTCGATAGCGGGAGGTTCCTACAATGAGCAGTTCTTC.